This T cell receptor (beta chain) was recorded in a study of PD-1 blockade in classical Hodgkin lymphoma. Study-level findings and limits: Similar baseline diversity was found in complete responders and newly diagnosed patients. The origin of the repertoire differences remains undefined, with disease activity or prior therapy as possible causes.

Remarks on this clone: Its cognate antigen is unknown.

CDR3 length equals 11 residues. Per the germline V gene, CDR1 is MNHNY and CDR2 is SVGAGI (reference sequence). Trimming removed 2 bases from V and 10 bases from J, with 8 bases in between. Time point indicated: cycle 4 day 1 (C4D1), after less than seven weeks of nivolumab. All the patients suffered relapse after autologous stem cell transplantation, and brentuximab vedotin exposure differed. Magnetic negative selection served to purify CD4+ T cells out of PBMCs that had been thawed. Assay used: immunoSEQ multiplex PCR; TCRdb lists only in-frame clones, some missing. The data show roughly 13,000 clones, roughly 83% seen once.

The sequencing here drew on CD4+ T cells from blood, taken before the fourth cycle of nivolumab. V gene TRBV6-6 combines with J gene TRBJ2-5, with D perhaps matching TRBD2 (6 bases). The TCR was taken from a human donor with classical Hodgkin lymphoma. In DNA form, the CDR3 reads TGTGCCAGCAGTTACGGGGGGTTCCAGTACTTC. This encodes CASSYGGFQYF.